The next 25 T cell receptor beta chains were all read from a single sample in a study of molecular identifiers for immune sequencing clone quantification. TCRdb independently ran MiXCR on the PCR reads; one entry per CDR3 protein. The table lists about 510,000 distinct CDR3 sequences, under 30% of them singletons, with 0.7% to 0.9% in the top ten. The sequenced sample consisted of naive CD8+ T cells from blood, with Jurkat cell RNA spiked in. Subset here: FACS-sorted CD8+CD4-CCR7+CD45RA+ naive T cells. The source of these receptors is a human donor in good health. Some libraries in this study had Jurkat cell RNA spiked in.

For this clonotype: It may be a read error: a sequence one base away is much more abundant. Likely a read error: the CDR3 ends without its conserved phenylalanine or tryptophan. The J gene is TRBJ2-3, the V gene TRBV2; D call uncertain. V lost 3 bases and J 0 bases, leaving 13 bases between the germline ends. This CDR3 has 16 residues. Germline V gene data show CDR1 as SNHLY and CDR2 as FYNNEI. In DNA form, the CDR3 reads TGTGCCAGCAGTGAGGCGGCCAGGCCCAGCACAGATACGCAGTATTCT. This translates into CASSEAARPSTDTQYS.

V usage is TRBV7-9 and J usage is TRBJ2-7; no definite D call. The CDR3 consists of 14 residues. Trimming stripped 5 bases from V and 0 bases from J, with 11 bases between. Germline CDR1 is SEHNR and CDR2 is FQNEAQ (reference sequence). The DNA of the CDR3 is TGTGCCAGCAGCCCGTCCCTGAACTCCTACGAGCAGTACTTC. This sequence encodes CASSPSLNSYEQYF.

V usage is TRBV20-1 and J usage is TRBJ2-6; 7 nucleotides line up with TRBD1. The CDR3 length is 16 residues. Germline values: CDR1 DFQATT, CDR2 SNEGSKA (reference sequence). V was pared by 3 bases and J by 0 bases, with 5 bases of the junction left unmatched. The CDR3 DNA follows: TGCAGTGCTAGGGACAGGTTAACCTCTGGGGCCAACGTCCTGACTTTC. It encodes CSARDRLTSGANVLTF.

J is TRBJ2-7 and V is TRBV30; 7 bases line up with TRBD2. This CDR3 contains 13 residues. V was clipped by 5 bases and J by 0 bases; unmatched bases: 4. Germline CDR1 is GTSNPN and CDR2 is SVGIG (reference sequence). The CDR3 spells CAWSSGFSYEQYF. The CDR3 DNA is TGTGCCTGGTCTAGCGGATTCTCCTACGAGCAGTACTTC. The variable domain in full, completed from reference TRBV30 and TRBJ2-7, reads SQTIHQWPATLVQPVGSPLSLECTVEGTSNPNLYWYRQAAGRGLQLLFYSVGIGQISSEVPQNLSASRPQDRQFILSSKKLLLSDSGFYLCAWSSGFSYEQYFGPGTRLTVT.

This clonotype was seen many times. This chain uses TRBV5-1 with TRBJ1-1, with a possible D match to TRBD1 (5 bases). The CDR3 consists of 13 residues. Germline V gives CDR1 SGHRS, CDR2 YFSETQ. Trimming removed 4 bases from V and 3 bases from J, with 10 bases in between. CDR3 in amino acids: CASSEDIHTEAFF. As DNA, the CDR3 is TGCGCCAGCAGCGAGGACATACACACTGAAGCTTTCTTT.

The rearrangement uses TRBV7-9 and TRBJ2-7; D is unresolved. CDR3 size: 13 residues. CDR1 and CDR2 (germline): SEHNR, FQNEAQ (reference sequence). V dropped 3 bases and J dropped 7 bases, with 13 bases sitting between them. CDR3 sequence (DNA): TGTGCCAGCAGCTTTACCCCGGTATTGGAGCAGTACTTC. Its protein product is CASSFTPVLEQYF.

This clonotype has a count of ten or more. The chain joins TRBV20-1 to TRBJ2-2; D is possibly TRBD2 (5 bases). CDR1 and CDR2 (germline): DFQATT, SNEGSKA (reference sequence). V dropped 0 bases and J dropped 3 bases, with 11 bases sitting between them. The CDR3 covers 15 residues. CDR3 nucleotide sequence: TGCAGTGCTAGAGATTTATACGGGGACACCGGGGAGCTGTTTTTT. Amino acid sequence: CSARDLYGDTGELFF.

With regard to this clonotype: Its ends do not fully match the called genes, so a read error is possible. The CDR3 loop is CASSAEGDSDQPQHF. For the CDR3, the DNA is TGTGCCAGCAGCGCAGAGGGCGATAGCGATCAGCCCCAGCATTTT. The chain links TRBV9 to TRBJ1-5; D is ambiguous. The germline gives CDR1 SGDLS, CDR2 YYNGEE. CDR3 length: 15 residues.

This chain links TRBV7-9 with TRBJ2-1; tentative D call: TRBD2 (6 bases). The CDR3 has 20 amino acids. Germline V gene data show CDR1 as SEHNR and CDR2 as FQNEAQ (reference sequence). The V end was cut by 7 bases, the J end by 0 bases, with 28 bases between. The CDR3, as DNA: TGTGCCAGCACCTCCCAGCCCGGGGGACCGCCCGCGATCTCCTACAATGAGCAGTTCTTC. Translating it yields CASTSQPGGPPAISYNEQFF.

This clonotype was counted a single time. With a much larger clone just one base away, this may be a read error. The rearrangement links TRBV6-2 or TRBV6-3 to TRBJ1-1; D is unclear. Germline V CDR1 and CDR2: MNHEY, SVGEGT. The CDR3 has 12 residues. CDR3 amino acids: CASSRGIIETFF. The CDR3 DNA sequence: TGTGCCAGCAGTCGCGGGATCATTGAAACTTTCTTT.

Ten or more counts support this clonotype. The genes are TRBV7-8 and TRBJ2-2; D is ambiguous. In germline, CDR1 is SGHVS, CDR2 FQNEAQ. V was trimmed by 0 bases and J by 0 bases, leaving 8 bases between them. The CDR3 runs to 16 residues. CDR3 coding DNA: TGTGCCAGCAGCTTAGCGCAGTTCGCGAACACCGGGGAGCTGTTTTTT. Encoded protein: CASSLAQFANTGELFF.

The chain uses TRBV19 and TRBJ1-5; 7 bases align to TRBD1. V lost 5 bases, J lost 3 bases, and 7 bases stayed unmatched. Germline CDR1 and CDR2: LNHDA and SQIVND (reference sequence). This CDR3 has 15 amino acids. CDR3: CASSLRTGYNQPQHF. The CDR3, as DNA: TGTGCCAGTAGTCTTAGGACAGGATACAATCAGCCCCAGCATTTT.

To note about this clonotype: Being one base from a much bigger clone, this may be a read error. V and J are TRBV20-1 and TRBJ2-7; 12 nucleotides match TRBD1. The length of the CDR3 is 13 residues. CDR1 is DFQATT and CDR2 is SNEGSKA in the germline V gene (reference sequence). The DNA of the CDR3 is TGCAGTGCCCGGGACAGGGGGCTCTACGCGCAGTACTTC. Translating gives CSARDRGLYAQYF.

The chain recombines TRBV12-3 or TRBV12-4 with TRBJ2-1, with 11 bases aligning to TRBD1. CDR3 length equals 14 residues. V lost 5 bases, J lost 10 bases, and 7 bases stayed unmatched. This chain's CDR3 is CASSPRTGGDEQFF. The CDR3 coding sequence is TGTGCCAGCAGTCCCCGGACAGGGGGCGACGAGCAGTTCTTC.

In its sample, this clonotype was seen a few times. V is TRBV24-1 and J is TRBJ2-1; D is unresolved. This CDR3 comprises 11 residues. CDR1 KGHDR and CDR2 SFDVKD come from the germline V gene. With 8 bases removed from V and 6 bases from J, the gap between germline ends came to 7 bases. CDR3: CATTSGNEQFF. DNA for the CDR3: TGTGCCACCACTTCGGGCAATGAGCAGTTCTTC.

This sequence joins TRBV27 and TRBJ2-6; the D is unclear. Trimming took off 2 bases at V and 0 bases at J, with 14 bases between the two ends. This CDR3 has 18 residues. Germline assignment: CDR1 MNHEY and CDR2 SMNVEV (reference sequence). The CDR3 DNA sequence: TGTGCCAGCAGTTTAGAGGAAGGAAGCTCCTCTGGGGCCAACGTCCTGACTTTC. It translates to CASSLEEGSSSGANVLTF.

Note on this clonotype: At one end, the junction sequence differs from germline, possibly due to a read error. This chain connects TRBV5-3 to TRBJ2-3; 9 bases are shared with TRBD1. TRBV5-3 is an open reading frame whose function is uncertain. This CDR3 region has 16 residues. The CDR3: CASSLVNRGQADPQYF. In DNA, the CDR3 is TGTGCCAGCAGCTTGGTGAACAGGGGGCAAGCAGATCCGCAGTATTTT.

Of note for this clonotype: Being one base from a much bigger clone, this may be a read error. The V and J genes are TRBV4-1 and TRBJ2-7; 8 bases line up with TRBD1. Germline V gives CDR1 MGHRA, CDR2 YSYEKL. This CDR3 is 15 amino acids long. The chain's CDR3 is CASSQGRTGTYGQYF. CDR3 sequence (DNA): TGCGCCAGCAGCCAAGGACGGACAGGGACCTACGGGCAGTACTTC.

This clonotype was counted a few times. This chain joins TRBV4-1 and TRBJ2-2; D gene ambiguous. In germline, CDR1 is MGHRA, CDR2 YSYEKL. V was pared by 0 bases and J by 7 bases, with 9 bases between. The CDR3 length is 14 residues. CDR3 DNA: TGCGCCAGCAGCCAAGATCCTGCGAGCGGGGAGCTGTTTTTT. It is translated as CASSQDPASGELFF.

This clonotype was detected many times. The rearrangement links TRBV9 to TRBJ2-3; perhaps D is TRBD1 or TRBD2 (8 bases each). The CDR3 has 15 amino acids. The V end lost 10 bases, the J end lost 6 bases, and 24 bases lay between the germline ends. Germline V gene lookup returns CDR1 SGDLS and CDR2 YYNGEE. The CDR3 sequence: CASQGGLGPVDTQYF. CDR3 DNA sequence: TGTGCCTCACAGGGGGGACTAGGGCCGGTGGATACGCAGTATTTT.

As concerns this clonotype: Given a much more abundant clone one base away, this may be a read error. The V and J genes are TRBV19 and TRBJ2-7; unclear D gene. The germline CDR1 and CDR2 sequences are LNHDA and SQIVND (reference sequence). The CDR3 is 13 amino acids. The CDR3 nucleotides are TGTGCCAGTAGTATTCAGATTACCTACGAGCGGTACTTC. Translating gives CASSIQITYERYF.

This chain connects TRBV28 to TRBJ1-5; D not resolved. CDR1 is MDHEN, CDR2 SYDVKM, per germline. V was shortened by 1 base and J by 6 bases, with 13 bases between the two germline ends. This CDR3 comprises 15 residues. The DNA of the CDR3 is TGTGCCAGCAGTTTATCCCGGGCCGTTGGTCAGCCCCAGCATTTT. The encoded protein is CASSLSRAVGQPQHF.

Ten or more counts support this clonotype. This chain joins TRBV5-4 and TRBJ2-3; TRBD2 might be the D (6 bases). CDR3 length: 14 residues. The germline V gene encodes CDR1 SGHNT and CDR2 YYREEE (reference sequence). V was clipped by 4 bases and J by 2 bases, with 11 bases between them. CDR3 sequence: CASSPSGDTDTQYF. The CDR3 DNA is TGTGCCAGCAGCCCGTCGGGGGACACAGATACGCAGTATTTT. Looking up the rest from reference TRBV5-4 and TRBJ2-3 gives the full variable domain: ETGVTQSPTHLIKTRGQQVTLRCSSQSGHNTVSWYQQALGQGPQFIFQYYREEENGRGNFPPRFSGLQFPNYSSELNVNALELDDSALYLCASSPSGDTDTQYFGPGTRLTVL.

This chain joins TRBV12-3 or TRBV12-4 and TRBJ1-2; D possibly corresponds to TRBD1 (5 bases). CDR3 length: 15 residues. The V gene lost 8 bases and the J gene lost 6 bases, with 22 bases spanning the gap. CDR3 bases: TGTGCCAGCGGCCTCCGGGACTCCTTATCGGATGGCTACACCTTC. This codes for CASGLRDSLSDGYTF.

In this sample, this clonotype turned up many times. This rearrangement joins TRBV2 to TRBJ1-1; D remains ambiguous. Germline V CDR1 and CDR2: SNHLY, FYNNEI. This CDR3 region has 14 residues. Trimming shortened V by 5 bases and J by 5 bases, and 15 bases separated the two germline ends. CDR3 sequence: CASSRDYGITEAFF. The CDR3, as DNA: TGTGCCAGCAGTCGTGATTATGGTATAACTGAAGCTTTCTTT.